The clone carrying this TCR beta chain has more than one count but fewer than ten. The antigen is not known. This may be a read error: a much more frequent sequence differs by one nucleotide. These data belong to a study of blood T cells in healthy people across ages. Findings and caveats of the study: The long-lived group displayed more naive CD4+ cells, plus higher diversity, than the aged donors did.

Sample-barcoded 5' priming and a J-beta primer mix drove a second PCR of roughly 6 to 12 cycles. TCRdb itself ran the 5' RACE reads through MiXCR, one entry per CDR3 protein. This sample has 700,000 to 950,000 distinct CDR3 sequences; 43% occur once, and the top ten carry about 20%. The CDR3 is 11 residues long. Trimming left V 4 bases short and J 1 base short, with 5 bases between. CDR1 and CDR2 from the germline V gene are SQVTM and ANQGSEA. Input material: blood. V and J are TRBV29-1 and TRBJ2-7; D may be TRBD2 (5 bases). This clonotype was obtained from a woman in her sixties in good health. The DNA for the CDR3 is TGCAGCGTTGGCGGGTCCTACGAGCAGTACTTC. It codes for CSVGGSYEQYF.